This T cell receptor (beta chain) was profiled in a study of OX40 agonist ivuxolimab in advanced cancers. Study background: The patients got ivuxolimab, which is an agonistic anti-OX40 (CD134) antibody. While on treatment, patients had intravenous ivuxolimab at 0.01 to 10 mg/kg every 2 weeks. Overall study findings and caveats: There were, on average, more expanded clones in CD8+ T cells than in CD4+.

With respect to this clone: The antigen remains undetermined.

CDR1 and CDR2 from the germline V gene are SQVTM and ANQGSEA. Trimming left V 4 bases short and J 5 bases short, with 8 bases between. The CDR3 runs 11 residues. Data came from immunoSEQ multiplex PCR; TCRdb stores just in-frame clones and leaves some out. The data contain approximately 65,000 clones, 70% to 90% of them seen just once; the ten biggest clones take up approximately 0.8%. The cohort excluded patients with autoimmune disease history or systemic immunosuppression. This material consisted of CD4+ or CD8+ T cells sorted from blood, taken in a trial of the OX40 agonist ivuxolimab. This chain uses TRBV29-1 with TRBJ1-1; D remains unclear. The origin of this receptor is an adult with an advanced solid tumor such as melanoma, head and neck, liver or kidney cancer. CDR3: CSVARGTEAFF. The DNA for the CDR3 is TGCAGCGTTGCGAGAGGGACTGAAGCTTTCTTT.